These 27 T cell receptor beta chains share one sample of origin, sequenced in a study of T cell changes during pregnancy in multiple sclerosis. Repertoires were generated with immunoSEQ multiplex PCR, while TCRdb's copy carries only in-frame clones and drops some. The sample yields about 18,000 clones, about 84% seen once. The material sequenced was CD8+ T cells from peripheral blood mononuclear cells, taken after pregnancy. These receptors came from a female donor with multiple sclerosis, enrolled in a pregnancy study.

The rearrangement joins TRBV4-3 to TRBJ1-4; perhaps TRBD1 as D (6 bases). This CDR3 spans 14 amino acids. The V gene's germline CDR1 is LGHNA and CDR2 YSLEER. The V end was cut by 3 bases, the J end by 3 bases, with 8 bases between. CDR3 DNA sequence: TGCGCCAGCAGCCACGGACAGTCTAATGAAAAACTGTTTTTT. As protein: CASSHGQSNEKLFF.

This chain uses TRBV6-4 with TRBJ1-1; 8 nucleotides align to TRBD1. Germline V gene sequence: CDR1 MRHNA, CDR2 SNTAGT. V dropped 6 bases and J dropped 4; count of bases not matched to a gene: 4. The CDR3 is 13 residues long. The CDR3 DNA is TGTGCCAGCAGCATTACAGGGGGCACTGAAGCTTTCTTT. Protein sequence: CASSITGGTEAFF.

V and J are TRBV5-6 and TRBJ2-3, with D hard to call. The ends were cut back, 3 bases at V and 4 bases at J, with 9 bases in the middle. The CDR3 covers 13 residues. Germline V gives CDR1 SGHDT, CDR2 YYEEEE. Here the CDR3 reads CASSYYTPDTQYF. DNA of the CDR3: TGTGCCAGCAGCTACTATACACCAGATACGCAGTATTTT. The complete variable domain, with remaining parts taken from reference TRBV5-6 and TRBJ2-3, reads DAGVTQSPTHLIKTRGQQVTLRCSPKSGHDTVSWYQQALGQGPQFIFQYYEEEERQRGNFPDRFSGHQFPNYSSELNVNALLLGDSALYLCASSYYTPDTQYFGPGTRLTVL.

V is TRBV30 and J is TRBJ1-6, with unresolved D. The CDR3 runs to 15 residues. CDR1 and CDR2 (germline): GTSNPN, SVGIG (reference sequence). V was pared by 3 bases and J by 10 bases, with 19 bases between. CDR3 loop: CAWSPPSAMTSPLHF. As DNA, the CDR3 is TGTGCCTGGAGCCCCCCCAGCGCTATGACCTCACCCCTCCACTTT.

The gene calls are TRBV11-2 and TRBJ2-1, with D possibly being TRBD1 (5 bases). The CDR3 totals 12 residues. CDR1 SGHAT and CDR2 FQNNGV come from the germline V gene. Trimming cost V 2 bases and J 10 bases, with 9 bases left between them. The CDR3 spells CASSLNGAEQFF. The CDR3 bases are TGTGCCAGCAGCTTAAATGGGGCGGAGCAGTTCTTC.

The chain recombines TRBV19 with TRBJ2-2; D gene uncertain. Looked up from germline, CDR1 is LNHDA and CDR2 is SQIVND (reference sequence). The CDR3 loop spans 14 amino acids. Between the trimmed V and J ends, which lost 5 bases and 6 bases, there was a span of 13 bases. CDR3 sequence (DNA): TGTGCCAGTAGTCCCAACGAGATCTCCGGGGAGCTGTTTTTT. Encoded protein: CASSPNEISGELFF.

The rearrangement uses TRBV10-3 and TRBJ2-1, with 12 nucleotides matching TRBD2. The CDR3 has 18 amino acids. Losses at the gene ends were 0 bases for V and 8 bases for J; bases not matched to a gene: 11. Germline assignment: CDR1 ENHRY and CDR2 SYGVKD. The CDR3 nucleotides read TGTGCCATCAGTGAGTCGTGGACTAGCGGGACGGATGGGGATGAGCAGTTCTTC. Encoded protein: CAISESWTSGTDGDEQFF.

The chain is built from TRBV6-5 and TRBJ1-5; the match to TRBD1 covers 8 bases. Germline V gives CDR1 MNHEY, CDR2 SVGAGI. The CDR3 is made up of 15 amino acids. The V and J ends lost 4 bases and 6 bases, in that order; junction bases with no gene match: 8. The CDR3 protein is CASSSSGQGSQPQHF. The DNA for the CDR3 is TGTGCCAGCAGTTCCTCCGGACAGGGTTCTCAGCCCCAGCATTTT.

This clone is large by share. The V call is TRBV13, the J call TRBJ1-2; TRBD1 matches at 12 bases. The germline V gene has CDR1 PRHDT and CDR2 FYEKMQ (reference sequence). Unmatched junction bases numbered 7, after V lost 3 bases and J lost 14 bases. The CDR3 totals 13 residues. This CDR3 reads CASSLGQGAFDTF. The CDR3 DNA reads as TGTGCCAGCAGCTTGGGACAGGGGGCTTTTGATACCTTC.

In its sample, this clone was seen once. This chain joins TRBV4-1 and TRBJ1-4; D not resolved. This CDR3 spans 16 amino acids. Germline V gives CDR1 MGHRA, CDR2 YSYEKL. With 6 bases removed from V and 7 bases from J, the gap between germline ends came to 21 bases. CDR3 sequence: CASSQQAPSGPEKLFF. In DNA form, the CDR3 reads TGCGCCAGCAGTCAGCAGGCCCCAAGCGGGCCTGAAAAACTGTTTTTT.

CDR3 residues: CASSFASSYEQYF. CDR3 sequence (DNA): TGCGCCAGCAGCTTTGCCAGCTCCTACGAGCAGTACTTC. This sequence joins TRBV5-1 and TRBJ2-7; D gene unclear. The CDR3 consists of 13 residues. Germline V gene data show CDR1 as SGHRS and CDR2 as YFSETQ. The V end lost 2 bases, the J end lost 0 bases, and 6 bases lay between the germline ends.

CDR3 loop: CASSSLSAGGPTDTQYF. The CDR3 nucleotides read TGTGCCAGCAGTAGTTTGTCAGCGGGGGGACCCACAGATACGCAGTATTTT. This chain links TRBV27 with TRBJ2-3; TRBD2 aligns across 9 bases. Germline loops: CDR1 MNHEY, CDR2 SMNVEV (reference sequence). The CDR3 runs to 17 residues. The ends lost 5 bases at V and 2 bases at J; junction bases unmatched: 11.

This clone was seen only a few times. The chain couples TRBV12-5 to TRBJ2-1; TRBD1 agrees at 8 bases. The V gene end was trimmed by 6 bases and the J gene end by 1 base; junction bases not matched to a gene: 2. The CDR3 spans 14 residues. Germline CDR1 is LGHNT and CDR2 is FRNRAP. CDR3 sequence (DNA): TGTGCTAGTGGGGACAGGGATTCCTACAATGAGCAGTTCTTC. Translation: CASGDRDSYNEQFF.

This clone was detected only once. DNA for the CDR3: TGCGCCAGCAGCCCAGGGACAGGGGGCTGGGGCCTCCACTTT. It translates to CASSPGTGGWGLHF. The genes are TRBV5-1 and TRBJ1-6; TRBD1 matches at 12 bases. The CDR3 runs 14 residues. The junction had 8 bases not matched to a gene; V was cut back by 4 bases and J by 15 bases. Germline assignment: CDR1 SGHRS and CDR2 YFSETQ.

The rearrangement links TRBV4-1 to TRBJ2-3, with a possible D match to TRBD2 (6 bases). This CDR3 contains 18 residues. Germline CDR1 and CDR2: MGHRA and YSYEKL. Trimming cost V 0 bases and J 2 bases, with 18 bases left between them. CDR3 sequence reads: CASSQDGTSTQHTDTQYF. Written as DNA, the CDR3 is TGCGCCAGCAGCCAAGATGGAACTAGCACTCAACACACAGATACGCAGTATTTT.

This sequence joins TRBV9 and TRBJ1-4; 10 bases agree with TRBD1. The CDR3 extends over 14 amino acids. Germline CDR1 reads SGDLS; CDR2 reads YYNGEE. Germline trimming cut 3 bases from V and 7 bases from J; bases unmatched to any gene: 3. CDR3 nucleotide sequence: TGTGCCAGCAGCGGACAGGGGGCGCGTGAAAAACTGTTTTTT. It yields the protein CASSGQGAREKLFF.

This clone was observed once. The chain employs TRBV7-8 and TRBJ1-1; 10 bases line up with TRBD1. Germline values: CDR1 SGHVS, CDR2 FQNEAQ. CDR3 length: 14 amino acids. J was trimmed by 3 bases and V by 6 bases; bases with no gene match: 4. The chain's CDR3 is CASRRGQGHTEAFF. CDR3 DNA: TGTGCCAGCAGAAGGGGACAGGGGCACACTGAAGCTTTCTTT.

The V gene is TRBV7-9, the J gene TRBJ1-1; TRBD1 is a possible D gene (6 bases). V gave up 5 bases and J gave up 4 bases, with 11 bases separating them. The CDR3 length is 13 residues. Looked up from germline, CDR1 is SEHNR and CDR2 is FQNEAQ (reference sequence). In nucleotides, the CDR3 is TGTGCCAGCAGCCCTACAGGGAGCACTGAAGCTTTCTTT. Protein product: CASSPTGSTEAFF.

This rearrangement joins TRBV2 to TRBJ1-3; D is unclear. The V end was cut by 7 bases, the J end by 0 bases, with 10 bases between. This CDR3 is built from 14 residues. Per the germline V gene, CDR1 is SNHLY and CDR2 is FYNNEI. CDR3 region: CASNAGFSGNTIYF. In DNA, the CDR3 is TGTGCCAGCAATGCGGGATTCTCTGGAAACACCATATATTTT.

V usage is TRBV19 and J usage is TRBJ1-2; 10 bases are shared with TRBD1. V was clipped by 5 bases and J by 3 bases; unmatched bases: 9. This CDR3 is built from 16 residues. Germline CDR1 is LNHDA and CDR2 is SQIVND (reference sequence). CDR3 loop: CASSPSDRGLYYGYTF. CDR3 DNA sequence: TGTGCCAGTAGTCCGAGCGACAGGGGGCTGTACTATGGCTACACCTTC.

The chain links TRBV5-6 to TRBJ2-3; D unclear. V dropped 0 bases and J dropped 4 bases, with 6 bases sitting between them. This CDR3 is 13 amino acids long. Germline lookup yields CDR1 SGHDT and CDR2 YYEEEE. The DNA of the CDR3 is TGTGCCAGCAGCTTGGCCTCGGCAGATACGCAGTATTTT. Protein sequence: CASSLASADTQYF.

V is TRBV28 and J is TRBJ2-3; the D gene is possibly TRBD1 (6 bases). The length of the CDR3 is 15 residues. Between the trimmed V and J ends, which lost 5 bases and 0 bases, there was a span of 12 bases. In germline, CDR1 is MDHEN, CDR2 SYDVKM. In nucleotides, the CDR3 is TGTGCCAGCAGTCATGACAGGTATAGCACAGATACGCAGTATTTT. Translated: CASSHDRYSTDTQYF.

J is TRBJ1-5 and V is TRBV4-3; tentative D call: TRBD1 (6 bases). Between the trimmed V and J ends, which lost 0 bases and 8 bases, there was a span of 11 bases. CDR3 length: 14 amino acids. Germline CDR1 is LGHNA and CDR2 is YSLEER. As DNA, the CDR3 is TGCGCCAGCAGCCAAGATCAGGGGCGGGAGCCCCAGCATTTT. Residues: CASSQDQGREPQHF.

This clone was observed a handful of times. The rearrangement links TRBV9 to TRBJ2-1, with 11 bases aligning to TRBD2. Trimming cost V 0 bases and J 4 bases; bases outside gene matches: 6. CDR3 length equals 17 residues. The germline CDR1 and CDR2 sequences are SGDLS and YYNGEE. Here the CDR3 DNA reads TGTGCCAGCAGCGTAGATACTAGCGGGAGCTTGTACAATGAGCAGTTCTTC. Translation gives CASSVDTSGSLYNEQFF.

The count of this clone is one. CDR3 DNA: TGTGCCAGCAGCTACCCCCGTGGGAGGGCCGAGAACACAGATACGCAGTATTTT. This translates into CASSYPRGRAENTDTQYF. V is TRBV7-9 and J is TRBJ2-3; 7 nucleotides agree with TRBD2. This CDR3 spans 18 amino acids. V was pared by 4 bases and J by 2 bases, with 15 bases of the junction left unmatched. The germline V gene has CDR1 SEHNR and CDR2 FQNEAQ (reference sequence).

This chain joins TRBV6-6 and TRBJ2-7; 9 bases align to TRBD1. Germline assignment: CDR1 MNHNY and CDR2 SVGAGI (reference sequence). This CDR3 contains 14 residues. Losses at the gene ends were 7 bases for V and 3 bases for J; bases not matched to a gene: 7. CDR3 in DNA: TGTGCCAGCACCCACAGGGGGCACAACTACGAGCAGTACTTC. It translates to CASTHRGHNYEQYF.

This clone appeared a single time. The genes are TRBV4-1 and TRBJ2-1; 8 bases map to TRBD2. The CDR3 extends over 18 amino acids. Trimming took 0 bases from V and 4 from J; bases not matched to a gene: 11. The germline gives CDR1 MGHRA, CDR2 YSYEKL. The CDR3: CASSQDREGLDFYNEQFF. For the CDR3, the DNA is TGCGCCAGCAGCCAAGATCGAGAGGGACTAGATTTTTACAATGAGCAGTTCTTC.